This TCR beta chain came from a study of cytomegalovirus exposure and HLA in healthy donors. Study outcomes and limitations: Data from an earlier analysis indicated that most TCR beta V segments were productive either about 87% or about 30% of the time.

This CDR3 is built from 15 residues. V shed 6 bases and J 5 bases; nucleotides not matched to a gene: 12. Of note for this clone: Its antigen is as yet unknown.

The PCR used 60 Vbeta and 13 Jbeta primers. Clones were sequenced by immunoSEQ multiplex PCR, and TCRdb holds only the in-frame ones, with some missing. The table includes 58,000 or so clones, 71% detected once. The V gene is TRBV6-7, the J gene TRBJ2-5; 7 bases agree with TRBD2. TRBV6-7 is identified as an open reading frame with a role that is uncertain. The receptor was isolated from a man aged 50 to 60 in good health and CMV-seropositive. The sequenced sample consisted of PBMCs. The CDR3 region has the DNA TGTGCCAGCAGACTAGGACGGGAGGACGGGGAGACCCAGTACTTC. It is translated as CASRLGREDGETQYF.